This is a list of T cell receptor beta chains from one sample in a study of blood T cell repertoires in COVID-19. Here immunoSEQ multiplex PCR was the method, and the copy in TCRdb shows in-frame clones only, minus some. The sample holds hundreds of thousands of clones, less than 90% seen once. Sequencing input: peripheral blood. Every receptor here comes from a woman aged 45 to 65 with acute or convalescent COVID-19. The CDR3 runs from the conserved cysteine through the conserved F or W. A D gene is named only where the DNA matches it firmly. Expanded clones get a size class; other rows say once, few or many, or leave the size out.

NA	once	TRBV24-1	TRBJ2-1	TGTGCCACCAGGGGGGCCGCGGGCTCCTACAATGAGCAGTTCTTC	CATRGAAGSYNEQFF
TRBD1	NA	TRBV5-1	TRBJ2-2	TGCGCCAGCAGCTTGGACAGGGGGCGGACCGGGGAGCTGTTTTTT	CASSLDRGRTGELFF
NA	NA	TRBV9	TRBJ2-2	TGTGCCAGCAGCGTAGCAGGGTCGAACACCGGGGAGCTGTTTTTT	CASSVAGSNTGELFF
NA	NA	TRBV7-9	TRBJ1-3	TGTGCCAGCAGCTTCACAGAGCTACGCTCTGGAAACACCATATATTTT	CASSFTELRSGNTIYF
NA	NA	TRBV11-2	TRBJ1-1	TGTGCCAGCAGCGCGGCCAGGGGTCCCCAGGGCACTGAAGCTTTCTTT	CASSAARGPQGTEAFF
NA	once	TRBV6-1	TRBJ2-1	TGTGCCAGCAGTGAAATAAATGGGGCCGGATTCCTTTCCTACAATGAGCAGTTCTTC	CASSEINGAGFLSYNEQFF
TRBD2	NA	TRBV2	TRBJ2-7	TGTGCCAGCAAGGATCCGGGCGGGAGGGCCGGAGCCTACGAGCAGTACTTC	CASKDPGGRAGAYEQYF
NA	NA	TRBV19	TRBJ1-5	TGTGCCAGTACCCGGACAAGAGTTTATAGCAATCAGCCCCAGCATTTT	CASTRTRVYSNQPQHF
NA	NA	TRBV15	TRBJ1-5	TGTGCCACCAGCAGAGAGCCCTTGAGCCAGCCCCAGCATTTT	CATSREPLSQPQHF
TRBD2	NA	TRBV3-1/TRBV3-2	TRBJ2-2	TGTGCCAGCAGTCCCGGGACTAGCGGTTTCGGGGAGCTGTTTTTT	CASSPGTSGFGELFF
NA	NA	TRBV15	TRBJ1-6	TGTGCCACCAGCAGAGATACAGGGCTAAGCTCCCTCCACTTT	CATSRDTGLSSLHF
NA	NA	TRBV10-3	TRBJ2-6	TGTGCCATCAGGGCAGGGGAGGGCTCTGGGGCCAACGTCCTGACTTTC	CAIRAGEGSGANVLTF
NA	NA	TRBV2	TRBJ2-5	TGTGCCAGCAGTGGGCGCGGCCAAGAGACCCAGTACTTC	CASSGRGQETQYF
TRBD1	NA	TRBV9	TRBJ1-1	TGTGCCAGCAGCTACCGGGACAGCTTAAACACTGAAGCTTTCTTT	CASSYRDSLNTEAFF
NA	NA	TRBV21-1	TRBJ2-2	TGTGCCAGCAACAGGAGGGGCGGGCCAAACACCGGGGAGCTGTTTTTT	CASNRRGGPNTGELFF
TRBD1	NA	TRBV6-1	TRBJ1-1	TGTGCCAGCAGTGAAGCGTCAGGGGGTAACTCTGAAGCTTTCTTT	CASSEASGGNSEAFF
NA	NA	TRBV19	TRBJ1-5	TGTGCCAGTAGCAGGAGGAGCGAGATTAGCAATCAGCCCCAGCATTTT	CASSRRSEISNQPQHF
TRBD2	NA	TRBV11-3	TRBJ2-7	TGTGCCAGCAGGTCTAGCGGGGGGCGGGAGCAGTACTTC	CASRSSGGREQYF
TRBD1	NA	TRBV2	TRBJ1-2	TGTGCCAGCAGTGACCGGACAGGTTTGGGTGGCTACACCTTC	CASSDRTGLGGYTF
NA	NA	TRBV5-1	TRBJ1-3	TGCGCCAGCAGCCCCGGGAACAGCAACTCTGGAAACACCATATATTTT	CASSPGNSNSGNTIYF
TRBD1	NA	TRBV2	TRBJ2-2	TGTGCCAGCAGTAGAGACAGGGGGAGCACCGGGGAGCTGTTTTTT	CASSRDRGSTGELFF
NA	NA	TRBV30	TRBJ1-6	TGTGCCTGGGGCCCCCCAGGGCAAGGTTCACCCCTCCACTTT	CAWGPPGQGSPLHF
NA	NA	TRBV19	TRBJ1-5	TGTGCCAGTACGACAACCAATATGAATCAGCCCCAGCATTTT	CASTTTNMNQPQHF
NA	NA	TRBV7-6	TRBJ1-2	TGTGCCAGCAGCTTAATGGGAGAGGATGGCTACACCTTC	CASSLMGEDGYTF
NA	NA	TRBV7-2	TRBJ1-3	TGTGCCAGCAGCTCCATCGGGGGGTCTGGAAACACCATATATTTT	CASSSIGGSGNTIYF
NA	NA	TRBV9	TRBJ1-6	TGTGCCAGCAGCGCCCGGGGTTCAAGCTCCTATAATTCACCCCTCCACTTT	CASSARGSSSYNSPLHF
NA	once	TRBV7-9	TRBJ1-2	TGTGCCAGCAGCTCCCCTTACAGGGATGGTCGATATGGCTACACCTTC	CASSSPYRDGRYGYTF
NA	NA	TRBV2	TRBJ1-5	TGTGCCAGCAGGGAGGGCAGTCCCAATCAGCCCCAGCATTTT	CASREGSPNQPQHF
TRBD1	NA	TRBV7-2	TRBJ1-3	TGTGCCAGCAGCCTCTCGACAGGGGCCGGAAACACCATATATTTT	CASSLSTGAGNTIYF
NA	NA	TRBV10-2	TRBJ1-2	TGCGCCAGCAACGGTGGAGTGAGCGCCCAGGGGTTCTATGGCTACACCTTC	CASNGGVSAQGFYGYTF
NA	NA	TRBV12-3/TRBV12-4	TRBJ2-3	TGTGCCAGCAGTTTTGAGGGTCCGGATACGCAGTATTTT	CASSFEGPDTQYF